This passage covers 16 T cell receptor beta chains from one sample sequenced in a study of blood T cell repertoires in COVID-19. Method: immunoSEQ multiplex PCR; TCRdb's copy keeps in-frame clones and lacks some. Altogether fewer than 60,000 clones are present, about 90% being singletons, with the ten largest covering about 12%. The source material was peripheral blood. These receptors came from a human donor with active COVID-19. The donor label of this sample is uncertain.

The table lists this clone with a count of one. CDR3 amino acids: CASSPTGQRESAYEQYF. The CDR3 DNA follows: TGTGCCAGCAGCCCAACGGGTCAGCGGGAGAGCGCCTACGAGCAGTACTTC. V usage is TRBV5-6 and J usage is TRBJ2-7; 8 bases match TRBD2. CDR3 size: 17 residues. Germline trimming cut 4 bases from V and 2 bases from J; bases unmatched to any gene: 14. CDR1 and CDR2 from the germline V gene are SGHDT and YYEEEE.

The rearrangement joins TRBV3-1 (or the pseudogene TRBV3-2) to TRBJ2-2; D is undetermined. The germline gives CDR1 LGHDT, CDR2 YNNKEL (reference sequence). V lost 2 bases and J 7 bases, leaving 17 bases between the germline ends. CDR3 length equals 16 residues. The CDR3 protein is CASSQSGLLFYGELFF. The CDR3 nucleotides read TGTGCCAGCAGCCAATCGGGTCTACTTTTCTACGGGGAGCTGTTTTTT.

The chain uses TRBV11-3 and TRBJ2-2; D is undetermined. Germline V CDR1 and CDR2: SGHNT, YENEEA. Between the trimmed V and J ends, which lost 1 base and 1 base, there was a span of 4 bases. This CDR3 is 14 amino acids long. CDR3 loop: CASSLGQNTGELFF. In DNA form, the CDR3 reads TGTGCCAGCAGCTTAGGGCAGAACACCGGGGAGCTGTTTTTT.

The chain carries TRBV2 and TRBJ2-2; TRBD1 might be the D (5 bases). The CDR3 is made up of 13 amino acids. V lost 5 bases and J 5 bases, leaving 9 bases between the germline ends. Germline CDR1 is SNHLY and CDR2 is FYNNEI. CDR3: CASSIGHTGELFF. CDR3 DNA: TGTGCCAGCAGTATCGGACATACCGGGGAGCTGTTTTTT.

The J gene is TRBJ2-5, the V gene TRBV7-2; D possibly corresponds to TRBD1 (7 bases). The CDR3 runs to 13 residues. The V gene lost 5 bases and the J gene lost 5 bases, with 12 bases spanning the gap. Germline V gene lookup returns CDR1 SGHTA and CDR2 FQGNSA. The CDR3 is CASSTSGGETQYF. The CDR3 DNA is TGTGCCAGCAGCACTTCAGGGGGGGAGACCCAGTACTTC.

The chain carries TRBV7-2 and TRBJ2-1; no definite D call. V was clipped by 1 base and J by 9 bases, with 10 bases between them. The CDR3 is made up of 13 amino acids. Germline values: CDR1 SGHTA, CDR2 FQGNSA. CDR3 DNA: TGTGCCAGCAGCTTAGTAGCCGGCGGTGAGCAGTTCTTC. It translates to CASSLVAGGEQFF.

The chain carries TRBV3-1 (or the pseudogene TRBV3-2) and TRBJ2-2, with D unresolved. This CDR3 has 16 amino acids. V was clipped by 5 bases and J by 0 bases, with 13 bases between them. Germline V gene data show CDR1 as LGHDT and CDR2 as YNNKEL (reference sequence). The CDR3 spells CASSTLNLANTGELFF. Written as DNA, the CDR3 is TGTGCCAGCAGCACTTTGAATCTAGCGAACACCGGGGAGCTGTTTTTT.

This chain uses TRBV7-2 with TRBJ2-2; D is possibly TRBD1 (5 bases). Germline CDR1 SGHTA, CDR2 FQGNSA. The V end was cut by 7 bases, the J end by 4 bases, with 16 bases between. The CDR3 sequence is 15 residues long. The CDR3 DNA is TGTGCCAGCACCGGGCGACAGAGTCTCACCGGGGAGCTGTTTTTT. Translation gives CASTGRQSLTGELFF.

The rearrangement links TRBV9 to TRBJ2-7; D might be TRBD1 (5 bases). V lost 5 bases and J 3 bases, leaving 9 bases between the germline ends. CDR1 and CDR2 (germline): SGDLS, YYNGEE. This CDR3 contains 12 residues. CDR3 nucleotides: TGTGCCAGCAGTACAGGAAACTACGAGCAGTACTTC. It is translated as CASSTGNYEQYF.

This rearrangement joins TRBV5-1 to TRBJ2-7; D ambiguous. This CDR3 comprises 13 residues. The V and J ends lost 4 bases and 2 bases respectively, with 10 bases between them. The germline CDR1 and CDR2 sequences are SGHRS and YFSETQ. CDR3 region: CASSLGPTYEQYF. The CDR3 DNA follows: TGCGCCAGCAGCCTGGGTCCAACCTACGAGCAGTACTTC.

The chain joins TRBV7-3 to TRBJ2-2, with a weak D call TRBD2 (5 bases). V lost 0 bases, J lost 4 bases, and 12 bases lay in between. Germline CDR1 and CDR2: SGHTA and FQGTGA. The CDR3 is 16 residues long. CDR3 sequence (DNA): TGTGCCAGCAGCTTAACGGGCAGCGGAGGCACCGGGGAGCTGTTTTTT. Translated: CASSLTGSGGTGELFF.

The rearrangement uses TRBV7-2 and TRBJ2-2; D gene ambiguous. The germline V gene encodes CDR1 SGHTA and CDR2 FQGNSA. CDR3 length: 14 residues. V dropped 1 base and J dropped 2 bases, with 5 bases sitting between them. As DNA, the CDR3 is TGTGCCAGCAGCTTAGACAGAAACACCGGGGAGCTGTTTTTT. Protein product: CASSLDRNTGELFF. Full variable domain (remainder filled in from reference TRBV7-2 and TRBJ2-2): GAGVSQSPSNKVTEKGKDVELRCDPISGHTALYWYRQSLGQGLEFLIYFQGNSAPDKSGLPSDRFSAERTGGSVSTLTIQRTQQEDSAVYLCASSLDRNTGELFFGEGSRLTVL.

The CDR3 here is CASSFSYSGNTIYF. DNA for the CDR3: TGTGCCAGCAGCTTTTCCTACTCTGGAAACACCATATATTTT. This rearrangement joins TRBV11-2 to TRBJ1-3; no definite D call. The germline gives CDR1 SGHAT, CDR2 FQNNGV. V lost 3 bases to trimming and J lost 0 bases, with 6 bases between them. CDR3 size: 14 residues.

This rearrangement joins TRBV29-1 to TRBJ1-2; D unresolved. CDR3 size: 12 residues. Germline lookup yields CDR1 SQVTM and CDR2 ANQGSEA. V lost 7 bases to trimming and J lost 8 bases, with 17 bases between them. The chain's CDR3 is CSASTLEGGYTF. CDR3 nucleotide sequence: TGCAGCGCTTCGACTTTGGAGGGCGGCTACACCTTC. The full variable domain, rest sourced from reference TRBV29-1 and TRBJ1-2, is SAVISQKPSRDICQRGTSLTIQCQVDSQVTMMFWYRQQPGQSLTLIATANQGSEATYESGFVIDKFPISRPNLTFSTLTVSNMSPEDSSIYLCSASTLEGGYTFGSGTRLTVV.

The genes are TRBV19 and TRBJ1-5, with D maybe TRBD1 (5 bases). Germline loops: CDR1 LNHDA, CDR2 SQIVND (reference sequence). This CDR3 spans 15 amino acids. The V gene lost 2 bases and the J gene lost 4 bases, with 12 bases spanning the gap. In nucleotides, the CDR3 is TGTGCCAGTAGTATACCGACAGCGCAAAATCAGCCCCAGCATTTT. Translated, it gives CASSIPTAQNQPQHF.

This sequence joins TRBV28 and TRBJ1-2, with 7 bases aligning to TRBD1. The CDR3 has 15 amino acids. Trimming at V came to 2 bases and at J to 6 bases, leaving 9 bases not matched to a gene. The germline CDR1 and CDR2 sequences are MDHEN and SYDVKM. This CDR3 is CASSLTVRGQNGYTF. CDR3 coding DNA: TGTGCCAGCAGTTTAACCGTTAGGGGGCAGAATGGCTACACCTTC.